These T cell receptor beta chains were read from a single sample in a study of cytomegalovirus exposure and HLA in healthy donors. Clones were read by immunoSEQ multiplex PCR, and TCRdb kept only the in-frame ones, dropping some. The sample has around 96,000 clones, around 76% seen once. The sample taken for sequencing was PBMCs. The origin of the receptors is a man aged 25-45 years in good health and CMV-seropositive. Each CDR3 is given with its conserved first and last residue. A D gene is named only where the DNA matches it firmly.

v_call,d_call,cdr3_length,j_call,cdr3_aa
TRBV4-1,TRBD1,14,TRBJ1-1,CASNRGALNTEAFF
TRBV12-5,TRBD1,16,TRBJ2-3,CASGRGQGASTDTQYF
TRBV27,TRBD1,14,TRBJ1-2,CASRTNTGVVGYTF
TRBV4-2,.,16,TRBJ1-1,CASSQERGSMNTEAFF
TRBV30,.,13,TRBJ2-7,CAWSVGGGNEQYF
TRBV11-2,TRBD1,15,TRBJ1-1,CASSAYRGINTEAFF
TRBV28,TRBD2,15,TRBJ2-1,CASSSLAGGDNEQFF
TRBV5-4,.,19,TRBJ2-1,CASSYTLLSRHSSYNEQFF
TRBV6-5,TRBD1,13,TRBJ2-3,CASSAPGGGFAYF
TRBV27,.,13,TRBJ2-1,CASSLSLANEQFF
TRBV5-6,.,14,TRBJ1-5,CASSSRGRNQPQHF